These 20 T cell receptor beta chains came from one sample sequenced in a study of CD8 T cells in Susac syndrome. Reverse transcription of about 0.45 to 1 ug RNA was carried out with random hexamers. TCRdb fed the immunoSEQ multiplex PCR reads into MiXCR, producing one record per CDR3 protein. Among about 140,000 distinct CDR3 sequences listed, more than 85% were seen once. Sample: CD4+ T cells from PBMCs. The receptors stem from a human donor with Susac syndrome.

The chain has TRBV9 and TRBJ1-5; D might be TRBD1 (5 bases). This CDR3 is 15 amino acids long. CDR1 and CDR2 from the germline V gene are SGDLS and YYNGEE. V was shortened by 0 bases and J by 5 bases, with 12 bases between the two germline ends. This CDR3 is CASSVGVWGDQPQHF. The DNA of the CDR3 is TGTGCCAGCAGCGTAGGTGTCTGGGGCGATCAGCCCCAGCATTTT.

The gene calls are TRBV7-8 and TRBJ2-1, with a possible D match to TRBD1 (5 bases). Trimming took 5 bases from V and 4 from J, leaving 12 bases between them. The germline gives CDR1 SGHVS, CDR2 FQNEAQ. The CDR3 totals 14 residues. The CDR3 is CASSKSRDYNEQFF. Here the CDR3 DNA reads TGTGCCAGCAGCAAAAGCAGGGATTACAATGAGCAGTTCTTC.

This rearrangement joins TRBV20-1 to TRBJ2-3, with 12 bases that match TRBD2. The CDR3 consists of 16 residues. From germline, CDR1 is DFQATT and CDR2 SNEGSKA (reference sequence). With 3 bases clipped from V and 8 bases from J, the junction kept 12 bases outside the gene matches. This CDR3 is CSASSGLAGSPLTQYF. The CDR3 DNA is TGCAGTGCTAGTTCTGGACTAGCGGGATCTCCCCTTACGCAGTATTTT.

This CDR3 is CASTPSGYAYEQYF. Here the CDR3 DNA reads TGTGCCAGCACCCCCAGTGGGTATGCCTACGAGCAGTACTTC. The chain has TRBV6-5 and TRBJ2-7; no reliable D call. CDR1 is MNHEY and CDR2 is SVGAGI in the germline V gene. This CDR3 is built from 14 residues. Trimming cost V 7 bases and J 2 bases, with 15 bases left between them.

This chain joins TRBV28 and TRBJ1-2; tentative D call: TRBD1 (5 bases). Trimming removed 3 bases at V and 7 bases at J, with 21 bases between. The germline V gene encodes CDR1 MDHEN and CDR2 SYDVKM. The CDR3 contains 16 residues. CDR3 sequence reads: CASSFPPGAVGTGYTF. Written as DNA, the CDR3 is TGTGCCAGCAGTTTCCCCCCTGGGGCAGTGGGGACTGGCTACACCTTC.

The chain recombines TRBV19 with TRBJ1-1; D is perhaps TRBD1 (6 bases). CDR1 LNHDA and CDR2 SQIVND come from the germline V gene (reference sequence). The V end was cut by 6 bases, the J end by 4 bases, with 18 bases between. The CDR3 spans 15 residues. CDR3: CASRKDGTPFTEAFF. CDR3 nucleotide sequence: TGTGCCAGTAGGAAGGATGGGACACCTTTCACTGAAGCTTTCTTT.

DNA of the CDR3: TGTGCCAGCTCACCACCGGAGCCGGGAGGGAACATTCAGTACTTC. It encodes CASSPPEPGGNIQYF. The chain is built from TRBV18 and TRBJ2-4; the match to TRBD2 covers 8 bases. This CDR3 comprises 15 residues. CDR1 KGHSH and CDR2 LQKENI come from the germline V gene. Trimming cost V 0 bases and J 7 bases; bases outside gene matches: 5. The full variable domain, rest sourced from reference TRBV18 and TRBJ2-4, is NAGVMQNPRHLVRRRGQEARLRCSPMKGHSHVYWYRQLPEEGLKFMVYLQKENIIDESGMPKERFSAEFPKEGPSILRIQQVVRGDSAAYFCASSPPEPGGNIQYFGAGTRLSVL.

The V and J genes are TRBV13 and TRBJ1-3; D is possibly TRBD1 (5 bases). Trimming removed 3 bases from V and 0 bases from J, with 12 bases in between. CDR1 and CDR2 from the germline V gene are PRHDT and FYEKMQ (reference sequence). The length of the CDR3 is 16 residues. The CDR3 nucleotides read TGTGCCAGCAGCTTCGGGACTTCTAGCTCTGGAAACACCATATATTTT. It is translated as CASSFGTSSSGNTIYF.

The rearrangement uses TRBV11-1 and TRBJ2-5, with 7 bases matching TRBD1. In germline, CDR1 is SGHAT, CDR2 FQDESV (reference sequence). CDR3 length: 13 amino acids. Germline trimming cut 2 bases from V and 4 bases from J; bases unmatched to any gene: 1. Here the CDR3 reads CASSLRTGETQYF. The CDR3, as DNA: TGTGCCAGCAGCTTACGGACAGGAGAGACCCAGTACTTC.

The chain combines TRBV15 with TRBJ2-3; D remains unclear. The CDR3 is 14 amino acids. The germline V gene encodes CDR1 LNHNV and CDR2 YYDKDF (reference sequence). Trimming removed 0 bases from V and 4 bases from J, with 8 bases in between. CDR3 residues: CATSREPGADTQYF. CDR3 sequence (DNA): TGTGCCACCAGCAGAGAACCAGGAGCAGATACGCAGTATTTT.

This chain connects TRBV20-1 to TRBJ2-6; no firm D call. The germline V gene has CDR1 DFQATT and CDR2 SNEGSKA (reference sequence). The CDR3 totals 9 residues. The V end lost 6 bases, the J end lost 7 bases, and 1 base lay between the germline ends. CDR3 amino acids: CSAANVLTF. As DNA, the CDR3 is TGCAGTGCCGCCAACGTCCTGACTTTC.

The J gene is TRBJ2-7, the V gene TRBV5-1, with D perhaps TRBD2 (6 bases). The CDR3 contains 15 residues. Per germline, CDR1 SGHRS and CDR2 YFSETQ. V was pared by 4 bases and J by 4 bases, with 18 bases between. CDR3 DNA sequence: TGCGCCAGCAGCCCGCGGGACGTTAGAGCGTACGAGCAGTACTTC. It is translated as CASSPRDVRAYEQYF.

This chain joins TRBV12-3 or TRBV12-4 and TRBJ2-1; D is perhaps TRBD2 (7 bases). This CDR3 contains 13 residues. Between the trimmed V and J ends, which lost 3 bases and 9 bases, there was a span of 12 bases. The CDR3 DNA sequence: TGTGCCAGCAGTTTGATCCGGGGGGCTGAGCAGTTCTTC. Translation gives CASSLIRGAEQFF.

This chain links TRBV11-1 with TRBJ2-7; weak D call: TRBD2 (6 bases). The CDR3 contains 15 residues. V dropped 5 bases and J dropped 0 bases, with 14 bases sitting between them. Germline V gives CDR1 SGHAT, CDR2 FQDESV (reference sequence). Here the CDR3 reads CASSPGTVASYEQYF. CDR3 in DNA: TGTGCCAGCAGCCCTGGGACTGTTGCCTCCTACGAGCAGTACTTC.

This sequence joins TRBV2 and TRBJ2-5, with a weak D call TRBD1 (6 bases). The ends were cut back, 1 base at V and 5 bases at J, with 8 bases in the middle. The germline V gene has CDR1 SNHLY and CDR2 FYNNEI. The CDR3 has 13 residues. This CDR3 reads CASSEDRVETQYF. For the CDR3, the DNA is TGTGCCAGCAGTGAAGACAGGGTTGAGACCCAGTACTTC.

The V call is TRBV15, the J call TRBJ2-3; 11 bases agree with TRBD2. Germline loops: CDR1 LNHNV, CDR2 YYDKDF (reference sequence). The CDR3 consists of 16 residues. J gave up 4 bases and V 0 bases, and 3 bases lay outside the gene matches. Here the CDR3 DNA reads TGTGCCACCAGCAGAGAACTAGCGGGAGCCGCAGATACGCAGTATTTT. It yields the protein CATSRELAGAADTQYF.

The gene calls are TRBV6-2 or TRBV6-3 and TRBJ2-1, with D unresolved. Germline values: CDR1 MNHEY, CDR2 SVGEGT. Trimming stripped 7 bases from V and 7 bases from J, with 14 bases between. The CDR3 sequence is 13 residues long. CDR3 region: CASNDNPANEQFF. CDR3 nucleotides: TGTGCCAGCAACGACAACCCCGCAAATGAGCAGTTCTTC.

The rearrangement uses TRBV14 and TRBJ2-7; 8 bases fit TRBD1. Germline loops: CDR1 SGHDN, CDR2 FVKESK. Trimming at V came to 4 bases and at J to 6 bases, leaving 8 bases not matched to a gene. The CDR3 length is 14 residues. CDR3 bases: TGTGCCAGCAGCCCAACAGGGGGGAATATCGAGCAGTACTTC. Amino acid sequence: CASSPTGGNIEQYF.

This clonotype was seen once. The CDR3 coding sequence is TGTGCCTGGAGTGGAACGGACAGCCAGGTCCTCCACTTT. It yields the protein CAWSGTDSQVLHF. This chain uses TRBV30 with TRBJ1-6; a possible D gene is TRBD1 (6 bases). CDR1 is GTSNPN, CDR2 SVGIG, per germline (reference sequence). Between the trimmed V and J ends, which lost 1 base and 15 bases, there was a span of 16 bases. The CDR3 spans 13 residues.

The V call is TRBV7-2, the J call TRBJ2-1, with D possibly being TRBD1 or TRBD2 (5 bases each). Germline V gene sequence: CDR1 SGHTA, CDR2 FQGNSA. The V gene lost 0 bases and the J gene lost 2 bases, with 5 bases spanning the gap. The CDR3 is made up of 14 amino acids. CDR3 bases: TGTGCCAGCAGCTTAGCGGGACCCTACAATGAGCAGTTCTTC. Its translation is CASSLAGPYNEQFF.